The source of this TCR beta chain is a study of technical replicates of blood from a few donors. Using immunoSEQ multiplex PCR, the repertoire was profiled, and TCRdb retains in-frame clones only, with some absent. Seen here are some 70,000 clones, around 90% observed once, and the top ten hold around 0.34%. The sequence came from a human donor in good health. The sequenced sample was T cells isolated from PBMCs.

CDR3 in amino acids: CASRVLAGLTDTQYF. For the CDR3, the DNA is TGTGCCAGCAGGGTCCTAGCGGGCCTCACAGATACGCAGTATTTT. The chain recombines TRBV27 with TRBJ2-3; TRBD2 agrees at 8 bases. The CDR3 is 15 amino acids. Trimming took 6 bases from V and 2 from J; bases not matched to a gene: 7. CDR1 MNHEY and CDR2 SMNVEV come from the germline V gene (reference sequence).